This TCR beta chain was retrieved from a study of T-cell reconstitution after alpha-beta-depleted transplantation in children (dated by TCRdb to between 2015 and 2016). About the study as a whole: T-cell immune reconstitution after TCRalphabeta/CD19-depleted allogeneic hematopoietic cell transplantation in children was quantitatively tracked in the study by means of TCR repertoire profiling. The full study reports these points: The high TCRbeta diversity at day 60 in some patients was ascribed to recipient T cells and intrathymic progenitors that had survived conditioning. Apparently early alphabetaT-cell count recovery about two months after transplant reportedly relied on only several hundred rapidly expanded clones derived from non-depleted graft cells. Over subsequent months, a decline in hyperexpanded clone frequencies was noted, and after one year, T-cell counts and TCRbeta diversity were mostly ascribed to newly produced T cells.

The library was produced with PCR. The sequencing machine was an Illumina HiSeq 2500. Molecular barcoding was employed in the preparation of TCR libraries, with unique molecular identifiers being used to normalize TCRbeta repertoire quantification. TCRdb handled the public reads itself, with Q25 trimming in fastp and clone calling in MiXCR, and kept productive beta chains. Rows are combined by CDR3 protein, so each entry shows the most common genes and DNA. In all, the sample holds almost 600,000 distinct CDR3 sequences, and roughly 30% of those were seen once. The ten largest clones capture about a third of the sample. According to the germline V gene (reference sequence), CDR1 reads SEHNR and CDR2 reads FQNEAQ. Relative to germline, V is 1 base shorter and J is 6 bases shorter, with 13 bases between their ends. The CDR3 sequence holds 15 residues, the cysteine and phenylalanine included. Only the CDR3 DNA is retained, 45 bases long and in frame from the first base.

In the case of this clonotype: No cognate antigen has been identified for it. Base qualities were left out, and no much larger clone turns up one base away.

Read against the paper, the sample's treatment or condition label means: allogeneic hematopoietic cell transplantation with graft depleted of TCRalphabeta T cells and CD19 B cells. The children who served as transplant recipients had been given grafts of TCRalphabeta/CD19-depleted allogeneic hematopoietic cells. The receptor was derived from a boy under three years old with Wiskott-Aldrich syndrome, due to receive a stem cell transplant. Sequencing used PBMCs, obtained before TCRalphabeta/CD19-depleted stem cell transplant. This receptor chain uses TRBV7-9 and TRBJ2-1; TRBD2 could be the D gene, as 5 bases match. CDR3 region: CASSLGLRGGNEQFF. Read as DNA, the sequence is TGTGCCAGCAGCTTAGGGCTCCGGGGTGGCAATGAGCAGTTCTTC. Where the CDR3 stops, the reference TRBV7-9 and TRBJ2-1 genes take over; the full variable domain is DTGVSQNPRHKITKRGQNVTFRCDPISEHNRLYWYRQTLGQGPEFLTYFQNEAQLEKSRLLSDRFSAERPKGSFSTLEIQRTEQGDSAMYLCASSLGLRGGNEQFFGPGTRLTVL.